This TCR beta chain emerged from a study of blood T cell repertoires in COVID-19. Background on the study: Samples of COVID-19 (acute and convalescent) were obtained from the United States, Italy and Spain. PBMCs, B-cell-depleted T cells, or T cells provided the cDNA or gDNA that made up the material.

Authors' data handling: From reference gene primer amplification, estimates of nucleated cell counts were derived. Assay: immunoSEQ multiplex PCR; the TCRdb copy retains only in-frame clones and omits some. The DNA gave D and trimming, while V, J and clone size come from that table. The sample records hundreds of thousands of clones, around 90% being singletons. The CDR3 extends over 14 amino acids. Germline lookup yields CDR1 MNHEY and CDR2 SMNVEV (reference sequence). After removal of 3 bases from V and 5 bases from J, the junction contained 5 bases not matched to a gene. Residents of about two dozen US areas, aged about 18 to 89 years, made up the participants.

This clonotype was obtained from a man between 45 and 60 years old who had been exposed to COVID-19. V usage is TRBV27 and J usage is TRBJ1-1; 8 positions agree with TRBD1. The sample consisted of PBMCs or T cells enriched from blood (not recorded which). The CDR3, as DNA: TGTGCCAGCAGTTTGATACAGGGGGTAACTGAAGCTTTCTTT. Translated, it gives CASSLIQGVTEAFF.